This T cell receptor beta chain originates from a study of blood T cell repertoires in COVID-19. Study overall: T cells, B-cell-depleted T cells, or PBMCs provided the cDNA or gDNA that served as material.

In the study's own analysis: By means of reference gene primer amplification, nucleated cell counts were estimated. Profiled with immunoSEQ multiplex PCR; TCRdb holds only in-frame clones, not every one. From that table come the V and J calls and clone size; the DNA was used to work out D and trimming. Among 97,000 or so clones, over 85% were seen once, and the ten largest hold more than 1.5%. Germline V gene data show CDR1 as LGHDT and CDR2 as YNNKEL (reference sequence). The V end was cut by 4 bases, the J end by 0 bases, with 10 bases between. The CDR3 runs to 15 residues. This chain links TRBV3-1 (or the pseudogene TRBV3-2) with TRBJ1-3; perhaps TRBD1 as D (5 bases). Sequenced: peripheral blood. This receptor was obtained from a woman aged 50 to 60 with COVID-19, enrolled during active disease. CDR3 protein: CASSPRQFSGNTIYF. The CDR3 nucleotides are TGTGCCAGCAGCCCGCGACAGTTCTCTGGAAACACCATATATTTT.